The TCR beta chain described here comes from a study of blood T cell repertoires in COVID-19. TCRdb keeps only in-frame clones here, not all; method: immunoSEQ multiplex PCR. This sample carries 110,000 to 150,000 clones, around 86% of them seen once, and the ten largest clones take approximately 11%. In germline, CDR1 is WSHSY, CDR2 SAAADI. The CDR3 runs 15 residues. Germline trimming cut 6 bases from V and 4 bases from J; bases unmatched to any gene: 6. Participants spanned ages about 18 to 95 years and resided in about two dozen US areas. This clonotype was sampled from a man aged 55-75 years who had recovered from COVID-19. The sample taken for sequencing was PBMCs or T cells enriched from blood (not recorded which). V gene TRBV10-2 combines with J gene TRBJ2-2; 9 nucleotides line up with TRBD1. In DNA, the CDR3 is TGCGCCAGCAGCCCCCGGACAGGGGCCACCGGGGAGCTGTTTTTT. Its protein is CASSPRTGATGELFF.